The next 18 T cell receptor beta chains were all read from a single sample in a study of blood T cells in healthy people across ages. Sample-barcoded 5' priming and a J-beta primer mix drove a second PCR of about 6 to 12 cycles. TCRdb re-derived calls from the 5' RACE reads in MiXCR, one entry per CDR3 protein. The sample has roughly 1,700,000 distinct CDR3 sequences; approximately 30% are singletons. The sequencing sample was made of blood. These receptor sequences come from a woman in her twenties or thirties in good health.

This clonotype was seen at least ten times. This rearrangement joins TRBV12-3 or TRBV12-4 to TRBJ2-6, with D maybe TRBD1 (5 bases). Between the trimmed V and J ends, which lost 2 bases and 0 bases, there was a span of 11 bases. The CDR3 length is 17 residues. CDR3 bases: TGTGCCAGCAGTTTACAGGGTATGAGCTCTGGGGCCAACGTCCTGACTTTC. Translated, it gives CASSLQGMSSGANVLTF.

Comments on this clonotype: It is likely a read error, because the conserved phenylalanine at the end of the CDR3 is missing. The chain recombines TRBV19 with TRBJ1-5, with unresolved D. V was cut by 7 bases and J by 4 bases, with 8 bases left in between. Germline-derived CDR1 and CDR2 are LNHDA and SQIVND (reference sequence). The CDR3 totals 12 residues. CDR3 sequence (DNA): TGTGCCAGTAATGGGGAGAATCAGCCCCAGCATTTG. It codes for CASNGENQPQHL.

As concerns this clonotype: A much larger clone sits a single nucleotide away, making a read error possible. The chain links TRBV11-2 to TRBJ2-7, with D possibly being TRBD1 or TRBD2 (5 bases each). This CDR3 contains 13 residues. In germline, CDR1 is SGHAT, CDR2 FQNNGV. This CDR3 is CVSSLGPNYEQYF. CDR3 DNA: TGTGTCAGCAGCCTGGGACCGAACTACGAGCAGTACTTC.

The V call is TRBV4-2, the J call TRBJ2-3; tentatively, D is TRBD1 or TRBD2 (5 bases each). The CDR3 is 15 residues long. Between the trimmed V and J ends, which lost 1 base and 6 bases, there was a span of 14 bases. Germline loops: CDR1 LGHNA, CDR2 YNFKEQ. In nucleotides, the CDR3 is TGTGCCAGCAGCCAAGGACTCAGGGTAGCGGATACGCAGTATTTT. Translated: CASSQGLRVADTQYF.

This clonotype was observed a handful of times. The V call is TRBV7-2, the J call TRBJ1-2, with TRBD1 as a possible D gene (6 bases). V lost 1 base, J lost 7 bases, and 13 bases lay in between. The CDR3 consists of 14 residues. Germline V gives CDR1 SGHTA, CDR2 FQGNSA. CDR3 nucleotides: TGTGCCAGCAGCTTAGGGGGGCCCGGTGGTGGCTACACCTTC. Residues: CASSLGGPGGGYTF.

The CDR3 reads CASRSIQGRDYGYTF. The CDR3 DNA reads TGCGCCAGCAGATCCATACAGGGTAGGGACTATGGCTACACCTTC. The J gene is TRBJ1-2, the V gene TRBV4-1; perhaps TRBD1 as D (6 bases). The CDR3 length is 15 residues. The germline V and J ends were trimmed by 6 bases and 3 bases, with 17 bases remaining between them. Germline CDR1 MGHRA, CDR2 YSYEKL.

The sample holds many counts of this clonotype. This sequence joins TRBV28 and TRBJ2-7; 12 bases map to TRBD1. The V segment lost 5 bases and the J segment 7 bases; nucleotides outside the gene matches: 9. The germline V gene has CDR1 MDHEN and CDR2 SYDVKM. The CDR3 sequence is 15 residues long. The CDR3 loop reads CASSPGGQGAREQYF. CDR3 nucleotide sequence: TGTGCCAGCAGTCCGGGGGGACAGGGGGCGCGGGAGCAGTACTTC. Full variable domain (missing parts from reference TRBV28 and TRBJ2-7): DVKVTQSSRYLVKRTGEKVFLECVQDMDHENMFWYRQDPGLGLRLIYFSYDVKMKEKGDIPEGYSVSREKKERFSLILESASTNQTSMYLCASSPGGQGAREQYFGPGTRLTVT.

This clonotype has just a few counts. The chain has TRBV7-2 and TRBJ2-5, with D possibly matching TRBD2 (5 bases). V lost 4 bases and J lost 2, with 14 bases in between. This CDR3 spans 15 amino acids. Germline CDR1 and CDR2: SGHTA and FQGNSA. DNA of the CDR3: TGTGCCAGCAGCTCCCCGGGGATCCATCAAGAGACCCAGTACTTC. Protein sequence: CASSSPGIHQETQYF.

CDR3 in amino acids: CASSQETVNTEAFF. The CDR3 nucleotides read TGTGCCAGCAGTCAAGAGACGGTGAACACTGAAGCTTTCTTT. The V gene is TRBV6-2 or TRBV6-3, the J gene TRBJ1-1; D is uncertain. Deletions cut 5 bases from V and 0 bases from J, with 10 bases between. The CDR3 extends over 14 amino acids. Germline V gene lookup returns CDR1 MNHEY and CDR2 SVGEGT.

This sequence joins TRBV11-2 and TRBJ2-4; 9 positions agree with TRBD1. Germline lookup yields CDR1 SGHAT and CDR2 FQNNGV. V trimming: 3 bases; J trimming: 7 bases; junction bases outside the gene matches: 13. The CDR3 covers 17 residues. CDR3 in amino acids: CASSFLIPGQGTNIQYF. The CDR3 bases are TGTGCCAGCAGCTTTTTGATCCCGGGACAGGGAACGAACATTCAGTACTTC.

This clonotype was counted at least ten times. The CDR3 DNA reads TGTGCCACCAGTGATTCAGGACTAGCGGGGGATGAGCAGTTCTTC. Translated: CATSDSGLAGDEQFF. This sequence joins TRBV24-1 and TRBJ2-1; 13 bases match TRBD2. V lost 2 bases, J lost 8 bases, and 2 bases stayed unmatched. The CDR3 sequence is 15 residues long. The germline V gene has CDR1 KGHDR and CDR2 SFDVKD.

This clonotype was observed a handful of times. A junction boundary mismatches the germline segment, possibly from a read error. CDR3 sequence reads: CASSTTGGTDEQHF. The CDR3 DNA is TGTGCCAGCAGCACAACCGGCGGGACCGACGAGCAGCACTTC. The chain has TRBV9 and TRBJ2-7; D is perhaps TRBD2 (6 bases). CDR3 length equals 14 residues. The V gene's germline CDR1 is SGDLS and CDR2 YYNGEE.

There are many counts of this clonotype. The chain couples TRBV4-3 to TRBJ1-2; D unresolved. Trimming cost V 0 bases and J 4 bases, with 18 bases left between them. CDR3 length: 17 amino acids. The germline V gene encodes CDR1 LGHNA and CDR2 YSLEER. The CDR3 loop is CASSQDVGDGIVYGYTF. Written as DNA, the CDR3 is TGCGCCAGCAGCCAAGATGTTGGAGACGGGATAGTCTATGGCTACACCTTC.

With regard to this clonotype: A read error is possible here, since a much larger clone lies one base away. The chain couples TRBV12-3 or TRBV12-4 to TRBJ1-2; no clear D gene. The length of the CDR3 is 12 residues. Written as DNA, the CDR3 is TGTGCCGGCAGTAACAGCAACTATGGCTACACCTTC. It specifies CAGSNSNYGYTF.

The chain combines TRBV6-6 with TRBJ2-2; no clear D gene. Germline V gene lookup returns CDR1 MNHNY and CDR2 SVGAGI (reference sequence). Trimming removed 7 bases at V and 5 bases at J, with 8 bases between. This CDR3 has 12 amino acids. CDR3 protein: CASKYKTGELFF. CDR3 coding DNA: TGTGCCAGCAAATATAAAACCGGGGAGCTGTTTTTT.

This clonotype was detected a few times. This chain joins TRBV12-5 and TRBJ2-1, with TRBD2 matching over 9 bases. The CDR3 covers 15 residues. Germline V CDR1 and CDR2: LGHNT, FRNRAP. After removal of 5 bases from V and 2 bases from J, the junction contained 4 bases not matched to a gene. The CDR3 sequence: CASGPGLAPYNEQFF. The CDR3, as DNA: TGTGCTAGTGGTCCGGGACTAGCACCCTACAATGAGCAGTTCTTC.

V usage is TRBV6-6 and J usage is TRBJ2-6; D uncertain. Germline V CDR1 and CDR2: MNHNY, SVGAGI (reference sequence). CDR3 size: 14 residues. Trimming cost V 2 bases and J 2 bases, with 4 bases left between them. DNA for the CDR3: TGTGCCAGCAGTTACCAAGCTGGGGCCAACGTCCTGACTTTC. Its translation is CASSYQAGANVLTF.

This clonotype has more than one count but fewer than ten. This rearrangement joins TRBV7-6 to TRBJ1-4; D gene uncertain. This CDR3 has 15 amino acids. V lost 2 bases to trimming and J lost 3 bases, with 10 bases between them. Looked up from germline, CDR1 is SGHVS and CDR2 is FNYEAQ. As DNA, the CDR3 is TGTGCCAGCAGCTTAATAATGGGTTCTAATGAAAAACTGTTTTTT. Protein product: CASSLIMGSNEKLFF.